This note documents a single TCR beta chain sequence. RNA was extracted with the RNeasy kit, and a quantity of roughly 0.5 to 1 ug was reverse transcribed using random hexamers. TCRdb fed the immunoSEQ multiplex PCR reads into MiXCR, producing one record per CDR3 protein. The data contain about 81,000 distinct CDR3 sequences, around 94% of them singletons. This sample is drawn from a study of CD8 T cells in Susac syndrome. On the study more broadly: When blood was collected, patients with Susac syndrome were therapy-naive, were taking corticosteroids, or were receiving intravenous immunoglobulin alone.

The germline V gene encodes CDR1 SQVTM and CDR2 ANQGSEA. V gave up 3 bases and J gave up 8 bases, with 8 bases separating them. There are 11 residues in the CDR3. The sequence derives from a human donor with Susac syndrome. The chain has TRBV29-1 and TRBJ1-3; no definite D call. Sequenced: CD8+ T cells from PBMCs. The CDR3 DNA reads TGCAGCGTTGAGATCGACGACACCATATATTTT. Translated: CSVEIDDTIYF.